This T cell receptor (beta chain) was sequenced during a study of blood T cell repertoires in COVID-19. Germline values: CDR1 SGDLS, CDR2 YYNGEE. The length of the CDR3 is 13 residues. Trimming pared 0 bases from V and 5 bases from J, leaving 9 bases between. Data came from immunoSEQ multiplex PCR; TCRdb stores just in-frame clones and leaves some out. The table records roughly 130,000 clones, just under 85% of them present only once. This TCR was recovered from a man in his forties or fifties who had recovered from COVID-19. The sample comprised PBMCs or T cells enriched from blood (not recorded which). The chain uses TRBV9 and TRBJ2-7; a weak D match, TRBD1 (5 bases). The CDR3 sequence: CASSVEGRDEQYF. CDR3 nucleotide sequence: TGTGCCAGCAGCGTAGAGGGCAGGGACGAGCAGTACTTC.